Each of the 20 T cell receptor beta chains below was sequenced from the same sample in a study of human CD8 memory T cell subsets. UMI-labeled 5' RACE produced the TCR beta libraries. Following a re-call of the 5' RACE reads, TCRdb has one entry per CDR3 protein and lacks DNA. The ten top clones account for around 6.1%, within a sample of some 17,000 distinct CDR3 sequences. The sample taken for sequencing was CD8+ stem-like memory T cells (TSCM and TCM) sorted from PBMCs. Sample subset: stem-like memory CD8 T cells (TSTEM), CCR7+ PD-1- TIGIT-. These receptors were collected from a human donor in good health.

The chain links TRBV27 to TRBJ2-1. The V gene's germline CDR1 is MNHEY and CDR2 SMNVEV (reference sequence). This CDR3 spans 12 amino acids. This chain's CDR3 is CASAESNNEQFF.

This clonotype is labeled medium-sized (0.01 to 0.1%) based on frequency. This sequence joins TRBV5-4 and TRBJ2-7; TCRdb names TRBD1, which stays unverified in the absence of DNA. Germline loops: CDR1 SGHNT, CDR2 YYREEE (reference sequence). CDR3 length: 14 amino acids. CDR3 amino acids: CASSPGQGGYEQYF.

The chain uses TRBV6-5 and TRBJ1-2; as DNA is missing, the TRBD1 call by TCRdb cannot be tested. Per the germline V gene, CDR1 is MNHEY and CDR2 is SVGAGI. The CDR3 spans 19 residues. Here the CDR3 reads CASSSLPGTGDLSNYGYTF.

The CDR3 reads CASSSLGGYYEQYF. V gene TRBV28 combines with J gene TRBJ2-7; TCRdb's D call of TRBD2 is untestable without DNA. Germline values: CDR1 MDHEN, CDR2 SYDVKM. This CDR3 is 14 amino acids long.

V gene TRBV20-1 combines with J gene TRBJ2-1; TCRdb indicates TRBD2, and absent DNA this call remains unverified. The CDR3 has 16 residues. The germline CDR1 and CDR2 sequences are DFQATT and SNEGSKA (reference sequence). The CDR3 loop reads CSARDPLAGAGTEQFF.

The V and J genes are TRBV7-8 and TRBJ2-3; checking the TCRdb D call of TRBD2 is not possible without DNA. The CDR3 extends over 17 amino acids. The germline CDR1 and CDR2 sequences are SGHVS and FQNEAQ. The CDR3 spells CASSLGTVLGGTDTQYF.

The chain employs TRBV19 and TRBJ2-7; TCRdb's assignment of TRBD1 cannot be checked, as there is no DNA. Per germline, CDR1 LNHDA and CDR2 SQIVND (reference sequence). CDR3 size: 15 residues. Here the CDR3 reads CASSITGTASDEQYF.

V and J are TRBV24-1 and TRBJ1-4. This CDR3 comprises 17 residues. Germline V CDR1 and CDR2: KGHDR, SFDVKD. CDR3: CATSDFGPRTTNEKLFF.

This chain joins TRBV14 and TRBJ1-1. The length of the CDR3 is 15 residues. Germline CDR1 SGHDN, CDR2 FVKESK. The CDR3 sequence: CASSQVSGKNTEAFF. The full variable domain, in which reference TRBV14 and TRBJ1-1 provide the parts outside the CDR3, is EAGVTQFPSHSVIEKGQTVTLRCDPISGHDNLYWYRRVMGKEIKFLLHFVKESKQDESGMPNNRFLAERTGGTYSTLKVQPAELEDSGVYFCASSQVSGKNTEAFFGQGTRLTVV.

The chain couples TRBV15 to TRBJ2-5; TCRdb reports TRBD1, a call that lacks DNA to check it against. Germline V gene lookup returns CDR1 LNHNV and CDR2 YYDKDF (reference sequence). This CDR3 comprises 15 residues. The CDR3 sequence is CATWPSTGAQETQYF.

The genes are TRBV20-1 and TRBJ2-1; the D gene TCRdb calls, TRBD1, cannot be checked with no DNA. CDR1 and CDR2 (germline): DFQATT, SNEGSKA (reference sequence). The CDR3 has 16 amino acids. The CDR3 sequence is CSASHPGTVTYNEQFF.

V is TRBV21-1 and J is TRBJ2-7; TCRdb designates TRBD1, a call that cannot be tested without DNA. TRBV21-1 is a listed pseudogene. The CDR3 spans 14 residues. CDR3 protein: CASSKEGDRGPWYF.

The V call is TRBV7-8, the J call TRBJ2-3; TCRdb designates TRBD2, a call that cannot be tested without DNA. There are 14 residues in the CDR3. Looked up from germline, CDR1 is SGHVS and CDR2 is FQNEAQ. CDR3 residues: CASSLVRGLDTQYF.

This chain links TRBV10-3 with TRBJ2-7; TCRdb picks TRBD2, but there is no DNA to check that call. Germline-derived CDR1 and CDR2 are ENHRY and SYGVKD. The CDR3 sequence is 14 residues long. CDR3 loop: CATTIAGNPGEQYF.

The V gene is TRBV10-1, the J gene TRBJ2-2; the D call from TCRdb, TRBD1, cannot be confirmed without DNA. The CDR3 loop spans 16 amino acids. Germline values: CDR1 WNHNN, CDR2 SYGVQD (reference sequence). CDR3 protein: CASSESGGANTGELFF.

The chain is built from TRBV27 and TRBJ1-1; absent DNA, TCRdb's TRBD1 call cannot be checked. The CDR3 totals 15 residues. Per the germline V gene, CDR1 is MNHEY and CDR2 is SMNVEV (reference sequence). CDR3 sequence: CASSKIQGSITEAFF.

Here the CDR3 reads CASSSPLAGGPTEQFF. V and J are TRBV7-9 and TRBJ2-1; the D call of TRBD2 rests on TCRdb alone, since no DNA is present to check it. This CDR3 is built from 16 residues. Looked up from germline, CDR1 is SEHNR and CDR2 is FQNEAQ (reference sequence).

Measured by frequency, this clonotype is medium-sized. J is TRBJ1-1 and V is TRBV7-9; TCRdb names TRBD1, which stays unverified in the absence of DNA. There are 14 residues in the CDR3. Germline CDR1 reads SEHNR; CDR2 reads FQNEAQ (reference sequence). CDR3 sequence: CASSPPDGARGAFF.

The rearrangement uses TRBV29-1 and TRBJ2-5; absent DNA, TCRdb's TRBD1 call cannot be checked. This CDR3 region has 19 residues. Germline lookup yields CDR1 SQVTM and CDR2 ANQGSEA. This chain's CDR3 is CSVEVGGGDGQAPRGTQYF.

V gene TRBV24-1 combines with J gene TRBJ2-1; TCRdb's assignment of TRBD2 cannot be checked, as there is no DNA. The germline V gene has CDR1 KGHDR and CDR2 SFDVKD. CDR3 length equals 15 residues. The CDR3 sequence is CATSAPQEGRDEQFF.